A selection of T cell receptor beta chains follows, all from one sample in a study of T cells in Graves' hyperthyroidism and ophthalmopathy. TCRdb recomputed calls from the multiplex PCR reads with MiXCR, one row per CDR3 protein. The data contain around 35,000 distinct CDR3 sequences, roughly half of them singletons. Material for sequencing was blood. These receptors were collected from a woman aged 40 to 50 with Graves' ophthalmopathy. The CDR3 runs from the conserved cysteine through the conserved F or W. Size is omitted from some rows. Given values are once, few, many or a class for expanded clones.

J gene | V gene | clone size | CDR3 protein
TRBJ2-3 | TRBV5-1 | - | CASSLEGNRGREQYF
TRBJ2-1 | TRBV6-4 | many | CASSEVRGGPEQFF
TRBJ2-1 | TRBV7-9 | - | CASSLWAGANEQFF
TRBJ1-4 | TRBV28 | - | CASSLWAGAEKLFF
TRBJ2-2 | TRBV5-4 | many | CASSSRVSNTGELFF
TRBJ1-4 | TRBV20-1 | - | CSARDRTGPNEKLFF
TRBJ1-2 | TRBV7-2 | once | CASSPEGQGYTF
TRBJ2-1 | TRBV5-4 | many | CASRDGGGAKNEQFF
TRBJ2-7 | TRBV20-1 | many | CSAVNPGQGFPDYEQYF
TRBJ2-7 | TRBV29-1 | - | CSDSEQYF
TRBJ1-3 | TRBV29-1 | medium-sized | CSVWTAGNTIYF
TRBJ1-2 | TRBV2 | - | CASRGLGTVDYGYTF
TRBJ2-3 | TRBV20-1 | - | CGRAGGPGNEQYF
TRBJ1-4 | TRBV5-4 | - | CASSYDAIELFF
TRBJ2-5 | TRBV4-3 | many | CASSQGSGEGETQYF
TRBJ1-4 | TRBV5-1 | - | CASRGSVATNEKLLF
TRBJ2-7 | TRBV2 | medium-sized | CASSESMSSYEQYF
TRBJ2-7 | TRBV28 | many | CASLGTVGYEQYF
TRBJ1-1 | TRBV7-9 | few | CASSLVGGGGTEAFF
TRBJ1-5 | TRBV30 | - | CAGSVKKTDSNQPQHF
TRBJ2-1 | TRBV2 | - | CASSLGLAAANEQFF
TRBJ1-2 | TRBV3-1 | many | CASSPSRQGGGYTF
TRBJ1-4 | TRBV4-1 | many | CATRLATNEKLFF